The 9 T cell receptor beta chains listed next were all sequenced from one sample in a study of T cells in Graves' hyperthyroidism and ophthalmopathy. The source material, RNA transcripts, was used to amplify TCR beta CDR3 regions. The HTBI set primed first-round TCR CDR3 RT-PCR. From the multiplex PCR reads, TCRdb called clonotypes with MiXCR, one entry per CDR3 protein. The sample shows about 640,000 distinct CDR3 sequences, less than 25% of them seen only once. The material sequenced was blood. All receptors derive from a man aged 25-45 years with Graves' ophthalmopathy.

The CDR3 nucleotides read TGTGCCACCAGTGATGCAGGGGCGAATCGGAACGAGCAGTACTTC. Amino acids: CATSDAGANRNEQYF. The chain employs TRBV24-1 and TRBJ2-7; perhaps TRBD1 as D (6 bases). Germline loops: CDR1 KGHDR, CDR2 SFDVKD. This CDR3 has 15 amino acids. Trimming removed 3 bases at V and 5 bases at J, with 16 bases between.

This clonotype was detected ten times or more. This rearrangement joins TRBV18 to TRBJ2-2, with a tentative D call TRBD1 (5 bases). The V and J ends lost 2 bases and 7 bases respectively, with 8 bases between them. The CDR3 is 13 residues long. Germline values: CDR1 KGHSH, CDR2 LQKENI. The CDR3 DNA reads TGTGCCAGCTCACCATCAGGGATCGGGGAGCTGTTTTTT. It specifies CASSPSGIGELFF.

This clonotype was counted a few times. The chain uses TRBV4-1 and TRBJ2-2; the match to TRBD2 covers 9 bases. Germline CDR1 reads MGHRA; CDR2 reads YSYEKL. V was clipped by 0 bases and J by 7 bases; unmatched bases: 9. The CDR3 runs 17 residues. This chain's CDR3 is CASSQERLAVRGGELFF. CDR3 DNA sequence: TGCGCCAGCAGCCAAGAAAGACTAGCGGTCCGCGGCGGGGAGCTGTTTTTT.

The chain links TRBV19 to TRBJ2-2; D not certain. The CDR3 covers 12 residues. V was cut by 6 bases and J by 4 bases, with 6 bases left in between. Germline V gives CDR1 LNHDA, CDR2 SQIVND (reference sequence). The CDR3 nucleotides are TGTGCCAGTAGAACCTTCACCGGGGAGCTGTTTTTT. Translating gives CASRTFTGELFF.

In DNA, the CDR3 is TGTGCCAGTAGTATAGCACTAGCGGGACCCAATGAGCAGTTCTTC. Translation: CASSIALAGPNEQFF. The chain uses TRBV19 and TRBJ2-1; 10 nucleotides align to TRBD2. CDR1 LNHDA and CDR2 SQIVND come from the germline V gene (reference sequence). The trim removed 1 base at V and 6 bases at J, leaving 3 bases unmatched. This CDR3 comprises 15 residues.

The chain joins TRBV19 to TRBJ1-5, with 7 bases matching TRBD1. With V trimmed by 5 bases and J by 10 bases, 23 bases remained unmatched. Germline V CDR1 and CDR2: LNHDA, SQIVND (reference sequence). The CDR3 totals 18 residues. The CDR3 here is CASSPSPLFRQGDRPQHF. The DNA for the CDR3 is TGTGCCAGTAGTCCTTCCCCCCTCTTCCGACAGGGCGATCGACCCCAGCATTTT.

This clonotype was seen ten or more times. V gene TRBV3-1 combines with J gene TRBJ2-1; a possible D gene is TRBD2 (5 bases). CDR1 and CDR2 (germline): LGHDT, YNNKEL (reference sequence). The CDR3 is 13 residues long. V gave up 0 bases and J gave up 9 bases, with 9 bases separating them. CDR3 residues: CASSQEVGLEQFF. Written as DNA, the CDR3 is TGTGCCAGCAGCCAAGAGGTAGGACTTGAGCAGTTCTTC.

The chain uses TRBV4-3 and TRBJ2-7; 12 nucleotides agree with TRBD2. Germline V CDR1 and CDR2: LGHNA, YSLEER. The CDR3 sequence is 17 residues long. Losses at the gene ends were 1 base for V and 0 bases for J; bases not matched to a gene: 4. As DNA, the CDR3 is TGCGCCAGCAGCCAAGGAGAGGGACTAGCGGGCTCCTACGAGCAGTACTTC. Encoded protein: CASSQGEGLAGSYEQYF.

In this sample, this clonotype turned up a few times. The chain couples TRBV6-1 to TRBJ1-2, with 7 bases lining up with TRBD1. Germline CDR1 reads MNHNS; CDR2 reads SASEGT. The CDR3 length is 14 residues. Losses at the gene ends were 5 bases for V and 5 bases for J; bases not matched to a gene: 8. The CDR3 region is CASSSEGAPYGYTF. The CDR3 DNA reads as TGTGCCAGCAGTTCCGAGGGGGCCCCTTATGGCTACACCTTC.